The entry below gives a single T cell receptor (beta chain) sequence along with its context. Antigen unknown. The data originate from a study of shared clonotypes between healthy human individuals. Over several immunoSEQ plates, each subset's genomic DNA was distributed in even portions. When replicate PCRs were run on sorted subsets, they used 200 to 250 ng DNA, 30,000 to 35,000 T cell genomes. The table came from immunoSEQ multiplex PCR; TCRdb's copy has only in-frame clones and leaves some out. The table shows around 2,000,000 clones, with approximately 94% occurring only once. The study, taken as a whole, reports: Non-shared clonotypes were found to have lower generation probabilities than the clonotypes that were shared by all four of the sorted-subset donors. Sampling involved blood alone; tissue repertoires likely differ.

CD45RO negativity and positive selection for CCR7 defined naive CD8 cells, a population that excluded terminally differentiated effector memory CD45RA+ cells. The CDR3 is 14 amino acids. Germline lookup yields CDR1 MNHEY and CDR2 SVGAGI. The trim removed 2 bases at V and 8 bases at J, leaving 1 base unmatched. Input material: naive CD8+ T cells sorted from blood. This clonotype was sampled from a man younger than 35 in good health. The chain carries TRBV6-5 and TRBJ2-1, with 12 bases fitting TRBD1. Written as DNA, the CDR3 is TGTGCCAGCAGTTACGGGACAGGGGGCGATGAGCAGTTCTTC. Its translation is CASSYGTGGDEQFF.